Following are 9 T cell receptor beta chains from one sample sequenced in a study of T cells of healthy individuals. TCRdb redid the calling of the 5' RACE reads with MiXCR, one entry per CDR3 protein. The repertoire consists of fewer than 90,000 distinct CDR3 sequences, with roughly 5% occurring once and the leading ten covering 7.5%. These receptors all come from a female donor in good health.

V is TRBV12-3 or TRBV12-4 and J is TRBJ1-2; D is unclear. CDR3 length: 14 amino acids. The V end lost 3 bases, the J end lost 4 bases, and 12 bases lay between the germline ends. The CDR3 nucleotides read TGTGCCAGCAGTTTGGTTACGGGGAGCTATGGCTACACCTTC. Its translation is CASSLVTGSYGYTF.

This clonotype was detected ten times or more. The chain combines TRBV4-1 with TRBJ2-1, with TRBD1 identical over 10 bases. The trim removed 4 bases at V and 4 bases at J, leaving 13 bases unmatched. Germline V gene lookup returns CDR1 MGHRA and CDR2 YSYEKL. This CDR3 region has 18 residues. The DNA of the CDR3 is TGCGCCAGCAGCCTGAACTCCAAGGGACAGGGGCTATACAATGAGCAGTTCTTC. Translated, it gives CASSLNSKGQGLYNEQFF.

This clonotype was detected many times. The CDR3 DNA is TGCAGCGTCGATGGGACTAGCGGGTCCACAGATACGCAGTATTTT. Residues: CSVDGTSGSTDTQYF. The chain combines TRBV29-1 with TRBJ2-3; 12 bases line up with TRBD2. CDR3 length equals 15 residues. Germline CDR1 reads SQVTM; CDR2 reads ANQGSEA. The ends lost 6 bases at V and 2 bases at J; junction bases unmatched: 6.

This clonotype was counted ten times or more. The CDR3 DNA reads TGTGCCAGCAGCTTTGAGTTCTCCGCTTTGTATGAGCAGTTCTTC. Its translation: CASSFEFSALYEQFF. V gene TRBV7-9 combines with J gene TRBJ2-1, with D unresolved. Looked up from germline, CDR1 is SEHNR and CDR2 is FQNEAQ (reference sequence). This CDR3 region has 15 residues. The V gene lost 3 bases and the J gene lost 8 bases, with 17 bases spanning the gap.

In its sample, this clonotype was seen many times. In DNA form, the CDR3 reads TGTGCCAGCAGCTTAGCGCTAGCGGGGAACACCGGGGAGCTGTTTTTT. This sequence encodes CASSLALAGNTGELFF. The chain has TRBV11-2 and TRBJ2-2; 8 bases map to TRBD2. V lost 1 base, J lost 1 base, and 2 bases stayed unmatched. CDR1 and CDR2 from the germline V gene are SGHAT and FQNNGV. This CDR3 region has 16 residues. Together with reference TRBV11-2 and TRBJ2-2, the CDR3 gives the full variable domain: EAGVAQSPRYKIIEKRQSVAFWCNPISGHATLYWYQQILGQGPKLLIQFQNNGVVDDSQLPKDRFSAERLKGVDSTLKIQPAKLEDSAVYLCASSLALAGNTGELFFGEGSRLTVL.

This clonotype was seen ten or more times. This sequence joins TRBV27 and TRBJ1-4; D remains ambiguous. This CDR3 comprises 11 residues. CDR1 and CDR2 (germline): MNHEY, SMNVEV (reference sequence). V gave up 6 bases and J gave up 4 bases, with 3 bases separating them. The CDR3 DNA sequence: TGTGCCAGCAGGAATAATGAAAAACTGTTTTTT. This translates into CASRNNEKLFF.

This clonotype was counted ten times or more. The CDR3 spells CASGDGQLLAKNIQYF. The CDR3 coding sequence is TGTGCCAGCGGAGACGGACAGCTCCTAGCCAAAAACATTCAGTACTTC. V gene TRBV27 combines with J gene TRBJ2-4; TRBD1 is a possible D gene (6 bases). The germline CDR1 and CDR2 sequences are MNHEY and SMNVEV (reference sequence). The V end lost 8 bases, the J end lost 0 bases, and 17 bases lay between the germline ends. CDR3 size: 16 residues.

The chain has TRBV6-5 and TRBJ1-1, with D maybe TRBD1 (5 bases). The V end was cut by 7 bases, the J end by 10 bases, with 19 bases between. Per germline, CDR1 MNHEY and CDR2 SVGAGI. The CDR3 is made up of 13 amino acids. The CDR3 DNA reads TGTGCCAGCACCCTGGAGGGGTCGTCGCGAGCTTTCTTT. It is translated as CASTLEGSSRAFF.

V usage is TRBV19 and J usage is TRBJ1-5; no reliable D call. The CDR3 totals 15 residues. V was clipped by 2 bases and J by 0 bases, with 8 bases between them. The germline gives CDR1 LNHDA, CDR2 SQIVND (reference sequence). In nucleotides, the CDR3 is TGTGCCAGTAGTATATTCAGGAATAGCAATCAGCCCCAGCATTTT. Protein: CASSIFRNSNQPQHF.